The 6 T cell receptor beta chains reported below all come from one sample, sequenced in a study of cytomegalovirus exposure and HLA in healthy donors. With 60 Vbeta and 13 Jbeta primers, the PCR was carried out. Profiled with immunoSEQ multiplex PCR; TCRdb holds only in-frame clones, not every one. Among tens of thousands of clones listed, roughly 80% were seen once. Sequenced material: PBMCs. These receptors were obtained from a man in his forties in good health and CMV-seronegative.

V gene TRBV28 combines with J gene TRBJ1-1, with unresolved D. CDR1 MDHEN and CDR2 SYDVKM come from the germline V gene. V dropped 5 bases and J dropped 5 bases, with 21 bases sitting between them. The CDR3 runs to 16 residues. CDR3 coding DNA: TGTGCCAGCAGTCCCCGTCCTGGCAGGTCAACGACTGAAGCTTTCTTT. It is translated as CASSPRPGRSTTEAFF.

V and J are TRBV10-2 and TRBJ2-7; D perhaps matches TRBD2 (5 bases). Germline V gene lookup returns CDR1 WSHSY and CDR2 SAAADI. The CDR3 runs to 14 residues. V dropped 2 bases and J dropped 2 bases, with 10 bases sitting between them. The CDR3 spells CASSEIRGTYEQYF. CDR3 DNA sequence: TGCGCCAGCAGTGAGATTCGGGGTACCTACGAGCAGTACTTC.

The chain recombines TRBV7-9 with TRBJ1-2, with D hard to call. The germline gives CDR1 SEHNR, CDR2 FQNEAQ (reference sequence). The CDR3 sequence is 14 residues long. Trimming took off 2 bases at V and 8 bases at J, with 15 bases between the two ends. CDR3 sequence reads: CASSLPGSSGGYTF. In DNA form, the CDR3 reads TGTGCCAGCAGCTTACCCGGGTCCTCGGGGGGCTACACCTTC.

This clone is large. The genes are TRBV28 and TRBJ2-3, with TRBD1 matching over 9 bases. This CDR3 is 15 amino acids long. Germline V gene lookup returns CDR1 MDHEN and CDR2 SYDVKM. With 5 bases clipped from V and 5 bases from J, the junction kept 8 bases outside the gene matches. CDR3 in amino acids: CASSPGTGFIDTQYF. The CDR3 region has the DNA TGTGCCAGCAGTCCCGGGACAGGGTTTATAGATACGCAGTATTTT.

This chain links TRBV10-1 with TRBJ2-5, with D possibly matching TRBD1 (6 bases). This CDR3 contains 13 residues. V was trimmed by 4 bases and J by 5 bases, leaving 11 bases between them. Germline lookup yields CDR1 WNHNN and CDR2 SYGVQD (reference sequence). This CDR3 reads CASSVAGVETQYF. Written as DNA, the CDR3 is TGCGCCAGCAGTGTCGCAGGGGTTGAGACCCAGTACTTC.

The V gene is TRBV11-2, the J gene TRBJ2-7; a weak D match, TRBD1 (5 bases). The germline CDR1 and CDR2 sequences are SGHAT and FQNNGV. This CDR3 has 12 amino acids. Trimming stripped 3 bases from V and 5 bases from J, with 8 bases between. The CDR3 loop reads CASSLARDEQYF. CDR3 DNA sequence: TGTGCCAGCAGCTTGGCCAGGGACGAGCAGTACTTC.